Below, 5 T cell receptor beta chains from the same sample are listed, as sequenced in a study of spatial heterogeneity in lung cancer. Each CDR3 protein gets one entry after TCRdb re-called the 5' RACE reads with MiXCR. The sample contains tens of thousands of distinct CDR3 sequences, 15% to 20% of which appear only once. The time point denotes: blood at routine non-recurrence follow-up after resection. This material consisted of PBMCs, taken at follow-up. Receptor source: a male donor with early-stage non-small cell lung cancer.

This chain joins TRBV19 and TRBJ2-3; TRBD2 aligns across 9 bases. V shed 5 bases, J shed 1 base, and the junction held 4 bases outside the gene matches. This CDR3 comprises 15 residues. The germline gives CDR1 LNHDA, CDR2 SQIVND (reference sequence). The CDR3 nucleotides read TGTGCCAGTAGTTTCCGACTAGCGGGCACAGATACGCAGTATTTT. Its translation: CASSFRLAGTDTQYF.

The CDR3 spells CSATPLRETNYGYTF. For the CDR3, the DNA is TGCAGTGCTACCCCCTTGAGGGAAACTAACTATGGCTACACCTTC. The gene calls are TRBV20-1 and TRBJ1-2; no definite D call. The CDR3 is made up of 15 amino acids. Germline lookup yields CDR1 DFQATT and CDR2 SNEGSKA (reference sequence). Trimming cost V 4 bases and J 0 bases, with 15 bases left between them.

Only a few counts were recorded for this clonotype. V usage is TRBV4-1 and J usage is TRBJ2-5; D remains ambiguous. Trimming cost V 3 bases and J 3 bases, with 11 bases left between them. Germline assignment: CDR1 MGHRA and CDR2 YSYEKL. The CDR3 sequence is 14 residues long. Written as DNA, the CDR3 is TGCGCCAGCAGCCATCATGGGTTTGAAGAGACCCAGTACTTC. This gives the protein CASSHHGFEETQYF.

The chain recombines TRBV5-1 with TRBJ2-6, with a weak D call TRBD1 (5 bases). V lost 2 bases to trimming and J lost 0 bases, with 9 bases between them. Germline V lookup: CDR1 SGHRS, CDR2 YFSETQ. The CDR3 covers 16 residues. In DNA form, the CDR3 reads TGCGCCAGCAGCTTAGCAGGGCTCTCTGGGGCCAACGTCCTGACTTTC. Protein sequence: CASSLAGLSGANVLTF.

This clonotype was observed many times. V usage is TRBV20-1 and J usage is TRBJ1-1; 9 bases match TRBD1. The CDR3 has 13 residues. Per germline, CDR1 DFQATT and CDR2 SNEGSKA (reference sequence). The junction had 8 bases not matched to a gene; V was cut back by 6 bases and J by 6 bases. In nucleotides, the CDR3 is TGCAGTGCCCCTGGACAGGGGAAGGCTGAAGCTTTCTTT. Its protein product is CSAPGQGKAEAFF.